Below are 6 T cell receptor beta chains sequenced from a single sample in a study of blood T cell repertoires in COVID-19. The protocol was immunoSEQ multiplex PCR, while the TCRdb copy is restricted to in-frame clones and leaves out a portion. The table records roughly 140,000 clones, approximately 90% of them present only once. The sequenced material came from peripheral blood. The receptors derive from a human donor in a cohort sampled during active COVID-19.

To note about this clone: One end of the junction fails to match germline, which may point to a read error. The V and J genes are TRBV6-5 and TRBJ2-4; 7 bases are a match to TRBD1. The germline gives CDR1 MNHEY, CDR2 SVGAGI. The CDR3 spans 13 residues. CDR3 sequence reads: CASSSTGETTLHF. Here the CDR3 DNA reads TGTGCCAGCTCCTCTACAGGGGAAACCACCCTTCACTTC.

V and J are TRBV10-3 and TRBJ2-5; TRBD1 matches 7 bases. The germline V gene encodes CDR1 ENHRY and CDR2 SYGVKD. V shed 3 bases, J shed 5 bases, and the junction held 9 bases outside the gene matches. CDR3 length equals 15 residues. CDR3 residues: CAISDREGARETQYF. The CDR3 DNA follows: TGTGCCATCAGTGACCGCGAGGGGGCGAGGGAGACCCAGTACTTC.

This chain joins TRBV6-5 and TRBJ2-4; a weak D match, TRBD1 (7 bases). Trimming took 6 bases from V and 6 from J, leaving 12 bases between them. CDR3 length: 13 amino acids. Germline CDR1 MNHEY, CDR2 SVGAGI. CDR3 DNA: TGTGCCAGCAGCACCCAGGGGGGAAACATTCAGTACTTC. Translation gives CASSTQGGNIQYF.

The chain couples TRBV24-1 to TRBJ2-5; D might be TRBD1 (6 bases). V was clipped by 12 bases and J by 2 bases, with 30 bases between them. The germline gives CDR1 KGHDR, CDR2 SFDVKD. The CDR3 contains 18 residues. The CDR3 DNA is TGTGCCCACCCCTACCGGGACACTCTAATGGGGATACAAGAGACCCAGTACTTC. Residues: CAHPYRDTLMGIQETQYF.

The V call is TRBV27, the J call TRBJ1-5; D unclear. Trimming took off 5 bases at V and 2 bases at J, with 10 bases between the two ends. The germline V gene has CDR1 MNHEY and CDR2 SMNVEV (reference sequence). The CDR3 consists of 14 residues. CDR3 in amino acids: CASSRDNRNQPQHF. The CDR3 DNA reads as TGTGCCAGCAGTCGCGACAACCGCAATCAGCCCCAGCATTTT.

The rearrangement links TRBV7-9 to TRBJ2-1; 10 nucleotides line up with TRBD1. This CDR3 comprises 15 residues. Germline lookup yields CDR1 SEHNR and CDR2 FQNEAQ (reference sequence). V was clipped by 5 bases and J by 9 bases; unmatched bases: 10. The CDR3 nucleotides read TGTGCCAGCAGCCCTCCCAGGACAGGGGGGAGTGAGCAGTTCTTC. Encoded protein: CASSPPRTGGSEQFF.